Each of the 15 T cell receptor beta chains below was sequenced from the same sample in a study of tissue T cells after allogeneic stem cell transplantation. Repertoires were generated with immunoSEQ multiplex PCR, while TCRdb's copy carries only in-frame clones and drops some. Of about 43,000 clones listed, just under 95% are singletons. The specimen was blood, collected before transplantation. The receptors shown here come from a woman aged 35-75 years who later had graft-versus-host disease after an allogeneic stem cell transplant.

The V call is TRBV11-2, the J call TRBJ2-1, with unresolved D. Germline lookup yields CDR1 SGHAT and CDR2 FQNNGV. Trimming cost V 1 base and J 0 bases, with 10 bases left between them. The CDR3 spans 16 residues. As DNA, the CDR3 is TGTGCCAGCAGCTTAGGTGGCACGAGCTCCTACAATGAGCAGTTCTTC. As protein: CASSLGGTSSYNEQFF.

In DNA, the CDR3 is TGTGCCAGCAGGGGGACTAGCGGCACAGATACGCAGTATTTT. Its protein product is CASRGTSGTDTQYF. V usage is TRBV27 and J usage is TRBJ2-3; TRBD2 agrees at 10 bases. From germline, CDR1 is MNHEY and CDR2 SMNVEV (reference sequence). The CDR3 contains 14 residues. V was clipped by 6 bases and J by 1 base; unmatched bases: 1.

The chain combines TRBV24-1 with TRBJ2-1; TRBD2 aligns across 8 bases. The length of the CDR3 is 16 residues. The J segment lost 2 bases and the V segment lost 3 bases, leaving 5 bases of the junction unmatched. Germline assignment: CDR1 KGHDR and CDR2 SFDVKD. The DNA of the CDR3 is TGTGCCACCAGTGATACAAGCGGGAGTCCCTACAATGAGCAGTTCTTC. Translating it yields CATSDTSGSPYNEQFF.

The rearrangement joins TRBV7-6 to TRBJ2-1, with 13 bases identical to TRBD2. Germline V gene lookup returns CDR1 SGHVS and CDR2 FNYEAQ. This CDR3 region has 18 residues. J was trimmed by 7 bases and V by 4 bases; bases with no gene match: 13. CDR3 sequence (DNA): TGTGCCAGCAGCTCCCGACTAGCGGGAGGAGTTGAGGGAAATGAGCAGTTCTTC. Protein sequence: CASSSRLAGGVEGNEQFF.

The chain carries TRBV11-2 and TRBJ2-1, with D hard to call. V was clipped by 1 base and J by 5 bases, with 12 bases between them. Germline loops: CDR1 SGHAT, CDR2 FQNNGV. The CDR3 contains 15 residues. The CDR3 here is CASSLVAARDNEQFF. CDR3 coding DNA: TGTGCCAGCAGCTTAGTGGCAGCGAGAGACAATGAGCAGTTCTTC.

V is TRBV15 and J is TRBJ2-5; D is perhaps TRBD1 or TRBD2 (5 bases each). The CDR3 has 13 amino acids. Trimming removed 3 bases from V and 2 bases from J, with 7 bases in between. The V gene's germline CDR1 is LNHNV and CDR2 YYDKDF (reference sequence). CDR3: CATSSGAQETQYF. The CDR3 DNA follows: TGTGCCACCAGCAGCGGGGCTCAAGAGACCCAGTACTTC.

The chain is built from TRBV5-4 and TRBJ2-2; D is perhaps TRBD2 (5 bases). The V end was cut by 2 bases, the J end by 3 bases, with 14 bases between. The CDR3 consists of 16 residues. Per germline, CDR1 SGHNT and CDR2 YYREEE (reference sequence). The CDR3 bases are TGTGCCAGCAGCTTTCCCCGTCTGGGAGACACCGGGGAGCTGTTTTTT. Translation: CASSFPRLGDTGELFF.

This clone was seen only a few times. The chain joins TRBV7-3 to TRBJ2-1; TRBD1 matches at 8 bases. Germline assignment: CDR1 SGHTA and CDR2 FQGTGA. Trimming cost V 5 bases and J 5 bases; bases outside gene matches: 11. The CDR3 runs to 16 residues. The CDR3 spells CASSIQSGTGNNEQFF. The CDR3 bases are TGTGCCAGCAGCATACAATCCGGGACAGGAAACAATGAGCAGTTCTTC.

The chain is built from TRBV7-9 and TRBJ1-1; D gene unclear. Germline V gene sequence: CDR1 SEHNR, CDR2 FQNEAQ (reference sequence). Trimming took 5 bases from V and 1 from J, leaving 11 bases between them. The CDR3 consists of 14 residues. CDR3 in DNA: TGTGCCAGCAGCCCCACAAGCAGGAACACTGAAGCTTTCTTT. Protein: CASSPTSRNTEAFF.

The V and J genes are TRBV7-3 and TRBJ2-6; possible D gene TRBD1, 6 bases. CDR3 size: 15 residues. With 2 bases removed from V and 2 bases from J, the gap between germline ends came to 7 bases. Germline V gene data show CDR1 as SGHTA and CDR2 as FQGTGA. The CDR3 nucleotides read TGTGCCAGCAGCTTATCAGGGGCTGGGGCCAACGTCCTGACTTTC. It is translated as CASSLSGAGANVLTF.

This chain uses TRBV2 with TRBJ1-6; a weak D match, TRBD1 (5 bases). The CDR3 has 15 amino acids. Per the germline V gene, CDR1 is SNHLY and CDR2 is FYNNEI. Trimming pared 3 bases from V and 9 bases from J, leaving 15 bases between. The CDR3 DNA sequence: TGTGCCAGCAGTGATCTTAGGGGTACCAGTTCACCCCTCCACTTT. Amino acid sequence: CASSDLRGTSSPLHF.

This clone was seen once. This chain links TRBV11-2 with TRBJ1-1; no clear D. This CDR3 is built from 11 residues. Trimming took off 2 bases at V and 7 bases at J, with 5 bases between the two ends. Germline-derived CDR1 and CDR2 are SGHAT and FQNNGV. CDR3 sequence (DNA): TGTGCCAGCAGCTTATTGGGTGAAGCTTTCTTT. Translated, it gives CASSLLGEAFF.

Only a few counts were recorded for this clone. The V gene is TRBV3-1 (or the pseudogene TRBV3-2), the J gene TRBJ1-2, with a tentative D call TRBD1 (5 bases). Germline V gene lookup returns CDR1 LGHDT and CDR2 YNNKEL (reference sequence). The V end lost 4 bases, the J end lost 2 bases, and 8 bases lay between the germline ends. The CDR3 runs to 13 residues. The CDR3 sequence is CASSRGENYGYTF. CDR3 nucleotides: TGTGCCAGCAGCCGAGGGGAAAACTATGGCTACACCTTC.

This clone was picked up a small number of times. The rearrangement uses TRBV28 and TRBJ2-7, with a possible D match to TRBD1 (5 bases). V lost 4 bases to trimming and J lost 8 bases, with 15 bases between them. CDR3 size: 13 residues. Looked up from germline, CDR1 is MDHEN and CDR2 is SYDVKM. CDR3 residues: CASSSKAQGQQYF. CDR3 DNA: TGTGCCAGCAGTTCGAAGGCCCAGGGCCAGCAGTACTTC.

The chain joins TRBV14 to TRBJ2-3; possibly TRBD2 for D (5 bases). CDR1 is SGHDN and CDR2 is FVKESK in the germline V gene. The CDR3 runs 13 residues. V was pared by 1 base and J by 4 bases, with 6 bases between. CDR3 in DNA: TGTGCCAGCAGCCAAGGAGCGGCAGATACGCAGTATTTT. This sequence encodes CASSQGAADTQYF.